This TCR beta chain was documented in a study of a mutant IDH1 vaccine in newly diagnosed glioma listed by TCRdb under 2021. About the investigation overall: Patients received eight vaccinations in weeks 1, 3, 5, 7, 11, 15, 19 and 23, corresponding to visits V03 through V10. Vaccination began 4-6 weeks after radiotherapy alone, or alongside temozolomide cycles in the chemotherapy-containing groups. Longitudinal TCRB deep sequencing was done for 25 treated patients, wherever samples were available for exploratory analyses. Of the roughly 33 treated patients, around 60% were male and about 40% were female, and a mean age of about 37 years was recorded. Before enrollment, patients had received standard therapy of radiotherapy alone, temozolomide alone, or radiochemotherapy with temozolomide; most received the combination. Six visits were used for peripheral blood collection: V03 (baseline), V05, V07, V10, V12 and V13.

From the germline V gene, CDR1 is SGHVS and CDR2 is FQNEAQ. The CDR3 numbers 18 residues from cysteine through phenylalanine. Solely the CDR3 DNA is kept, with 54 bases framed from the first base. Trimming takes 2 bases off V and 4 bases off J; junction bases not matched to a gene: 10. This sample's time point label indicates: week 23, last vaccination. Each vaccine dose, consisting of 300 ug of a 20-mer mutant IDH1 peptide in Montanide, was administered subcutaneously with topical imiquimod. All donors had newly diagnosed IDH1-mutant astrocytomas of WHO grade 3 or 4 that showed loss of nuclear ATRX. The samples were drawn from NOA16, a multicentre, single-arm, open-label phase I trial in Germany that tested a mutant IDH1 peptide vaccine in humans for the first time. Genomic DNA for TCRB sequencing was extracted from EDTA blood using the DNeasy Blood and Tissue Kit. Libraries were made using the immunoSEQ multiplex PCR assay. Rearranged TCR beta chain sequences were amplified using the hsTCRB Kit according to the manufacturer's protocol. TCRB libraries were sequenced on an Illumina MiSeq. The original methods were these. The kit vendor's proprietary platform handled demultiplexing, trimming and gene mapping. TCRdb obtained this table from immuneACCESS and retained in-frame rearrangements with V and J assigned. These tables miss some clones; where compared with another copy, unresolved V genes account for less than half of the shortfall, and the remainder is unexplained. The V and J calls and clone size come from that table; D and trimming were worked out from the DNA. For this sample the table gives about 56,000 clones, of which 87% were detected only once. The ten most abundant clones make up about 1.3% of the sample.

Notes on this clone: Its antigen specificity is not known. Within one base of it there is no much larger clone, and no base qualities were kept.

The research as a whole found: Selection of PBMC samples for TCRB deep sequencing was based on availability. Across multiple MHC alleles, vaccine-induced immune responses were seen in approximately 93% of patients. The authors noted that analyses of patient blood samples could not be reproduced because of sample limitations. Pseudoprogression seemed to be unrelated to changes in the top peripheral T cell clonotypes found by TCRB sequencing.

The TCR sequence derives from a middle-aged man with glioma. Sequenced here: PBMCs, sampled from a glioma patient whose treatment included an IDH1 peptide vaccine. In this chain, TRBV7-8 is recombined with TRBJ2-5, and TRBD2 matches 13 of the central bases. The CDR3 here reads CASSLQTSGRAGAETQYF. The nucleotide sequence reads TGTGCCAGCAGCTTACAAACTAGCGGGAGGGCCGGGGCAGAGACCCAGTACTTC.